A selection of T cell receptor beta chains follows, all from one sample in a study of T-cell reconstitution after alpha-beta-depleted transplantation in children. TCRdb re-called the PCR reads through MiXCR, storing one row per CDR3 protein. Found here are 250,000 to 350,000 distinct CDR3 sequences, about a tenth of them singletons; the top ten hold over 9.5%. The sequenced sample was PBMCs from the stem cell graft donor, obtained from the stem cell graft. These receptor sequences come from a human donor who donated a stem cell graft to a child with SCID. CDR3s include the opening cysteine and the closing phenylalanine or tryptophan. The D gene is left open where the match is weak. Only some rows state a clone size, as once, few, many or a class for expanded clones.

TGTGCCAGCAGCCTGACGACAGGGGGCTACAATGAGCAGTTCTTC	CASSLTTGGYNEQFF	TRBV4-2	TRBD1	few	TRBJ2-1
TGCAGTGCTAGTAGGTACTACAACTCTGAAGAGACCCAGTACTTC	CSASRYYNSEETQYF	TRBV20-1	-	-	TRBJ2-5
TGTGCCAGCCATACCAACAGGGCCTCTAGCACAGATACGCAGTATTTT	CASHTNRASSTDTQYF	TRBV13	-	few	TRBJ2-3
TGTGCCAGCAGCGGCGGGACCCAGCGTGGAGATACGCAGTATTTT	CASSGGTQRGDTQYF	TRBV5-4	-	few	TRBJ2-3
TGCGCCAGCAGCCTCCCGGGCGGAACTACGCAGTATTTT	CASSLPGGTTQYF	TRBV4-1	-	-	TRBJ2-3
TGTGCCACACTGGGGACAGGGGTGGTCAATCAGCCCCAGCATTTT	CATLGTGVVNQPQHF	TRBV6-5	TRBD1	many	TRBJ1-5
TGTGCCAGCGGATTCGGGACAGGGATATTTGGGCCCCAGCATTTT	CASGFGTGIFGPQHF	TRBV12-3/TRBV12-4	TRBD1	many	TRBJ1-5
TGCAGCGTTGAAGATATGACAGGGGCTTCCTACGAGCAGTACTTC	CSVEDMTGASYEQYF	TRBV29-1	TRBD1	few	TRBJ2-7
TGTGCCAGCAGTTCCCTAGGTGGGACCCAGCCCCAGCATTTT	CASSSLGGTQPQHF	TRBV6-5	-	few	TRBJ1-5
TGCAGCGTTGGCCTAGGGGCGTACGGGCAGCCCCAGCATTTT	CSVGLGAYGQPQHF	TRBV29-1	-	few	TRBJ1-5
TGTGCCAGCAGTGGAGGTACTTATAATTCACCCCTCCACTTT	CASSGGTYNSPLHF	TRBV6-1	-	few	TRBJ1-6
TGTGCCAGCAGCCAAGCAGCGGGGCGCTCCTACGAGCAGTACTTC	CASSQAAGRSYEQYF	TRBV3-1	TRBD2	-	TRBJ2-7
TGTGCCAGCAGTTTAATGAAGGGTATGAACACTGAAGCTTTCTTT	CASSLMKGMNTEAFF	TRBV27	-	few	TRBJ1-1
TGCGCCAGCAGCCAAGATGCGAAGACGGAGAACACCGGGGAGCTGTTTTTT	CASSQDAKTENTGELFF	TRBV4-1	-	few	TRBJ2-2
TGCAGTGCTATGGGACAGGGGGCGGGCGGGGAGCTGTTTTTT	CSAMGQGAGGELFF	TRBV20-1	TRBD1	-	TRBJ2-2
TGTGCCAGCAGTGCCCAGGGTAGCACAGATACGCAGTATTTT	CASSAQGSTDTQYF	TRBV12-3/TRBV12-4	-	-	TRBJ2-3
TGCGCCAGCAGCTTGGGCGACAGCCGCACAGATACGCAGTATTTT	CASSLGDSRTDTQYF	TRBV5-1	-	-	TRBJ2-3
TGTGCCGGGGGGATAGACTCTAACTATGGCTACACCTTC	CAGGIDSNYGYTF	TRBV2	-	-	TRBJ1-2
TGTGCCAGCAGTCTCTCCGCGACCTCTCAAGAGACCCAGTACTTC	CASSLSATSQETQYF	TRBV6-1	-	-	TRBJ2-5
TGCGCCAGCAGCTCCTACACGGACAGGGGGGCCTACGAGCAGTACTTC	CASSSYTDRGAYEQYF	TRBV5-1	TRBD1	-	TRBJ2-7
TGCGCCAGCAGCTTGGGAACAGGGAGGTACGAGCAGTACTTC	CASSLGTGRYEQYF	TRBV5-1	-	-	TRBJ2-7
TGCGCCAGCAGCCAATCGAGCGGGTACTACGAGCAGTACTTC	CASSQSSGYYEQYF	TRBV4-1	-	-	TRBJ2-7
TGTGCCAGCAGCTTAGCCGGGACAGGCGGGGACACTGAAGCTTTCTTT	CASSLAGTGGDTEAFF	TRBV7-9	TRBD1	-	TRBJ1-1
TGTGCCAGCAGCTTGGACCTGGGAACCTACAATGAGCAGTTCTTC	CASSLDLGTYNEQFF	TRBV5-4	-	many	TRBJ2-1
TGCGCCAGCAGCGCCGAGGGACAGAGAAATTCACCCCTCCACTTT	CASSAEGQRNSPLHF	TRBV5-1	TRBD1	few	TRBJ1-6
TGTGCCAGCTCACGAGAGATAAAAGAGACCCAGTACTTC	CASSREIKETQYF	TRBV18	-	-	TRBJ2-5